Following are 16 T cell receptor beta chains from one sample sequenced in a study of T cells in tuberculosis. Time point: new active TB diagnosis, blood taken before or within 7 days of starting treatment. Clones were read by immunoSEQ multiplex PCR, and TCRdb kept only the in-frame ones, dropping some. The sample lists 30,000 or so clones, about 84% occurring once. Material: PBMCs, obtained at tuberculosis diagnosis. The receptors shown here come from an adult with tuberculosis.

The V gene is TRBV7-6, the J gene TRBJ2-5; 10 bases align to TRBD2. Germline V lookup: CDR1 SGHVS, CDR2 FNYEAQ. The CDR3 consists of 14 residues. Trimming took 5 bases from V and 5 from J; bases not matched to a gene: 5. The CDR3 sequence is CASSAGTSEETQYF. Here the CDR3 DNA reads TGTGCCAGCAGCGCCGGGACTAGCGAGGAGACCCAGTACTTC.

This chain links TRBV13 with TRBJ1-1; weak D call: TRBD1 (5 bases). V lost 4 bases and J 7 bases, leaving 10 bases between the germline ends. Germline V gene data show CDR1 as PRHDT and CDR2 as FYEKMQ (reference sequence). The CDR3 has 12 amino acids. Written as DNA, the CDR3 is TGTGCCAGCAGCTCCAGGGATTTTGAAGCTTTCTTT. Protein sequence: CASSSRDFEAFF.

The CDR3 region is CASSPQTGGTEAFF. The CDR3 nucleotides are TGTGCCAGCAGCCCCCAGACAGGGGGCACTGAAGCTTTCTTT. The chain combines TRBV9 with TRBJ1-1; 9 bases are shared with TRBD1. V dropped 4 bases and J dropped 4; count of bases not matched to a gene: 5. This CDR3 comprises 14 residues. Germline lookup yields CDR1 SGDLS and CDR2 YYNGEE.

The rearrangement links TRBV2 to TRBJ2-5; 9 bases match TRBD2. V was pared by 7 bases and J by 7 bases, with 7 bases of the junction left unmatched. CDR1 is SNHLY, CDR2 FYNNEI, per germline. The CDR3 covers 13 residues. This chain's CDR3 is CASNAGGLTTQYF. In DNA, the CDR3 is TGTGCCAGCAATGCGGGGGGGCTAACGACCCAGTACTTC.

The chain joins TRBV28 to TRBJ1-2; 9 bases align to TRBD1. Trimming cost V 4 bases and J 8 bases; bases outside gene matches: 11. Germline V lookup: CDR1 MDHEN, CDR2 SYDVKM. This CDR3 comprises 15 residues. The CDR3 DNA sequence: TGTGCCAGCAGTTCACCGGGACAGGGCTTACGGGGCTACACCTTC. It translates to CASSSPGQGLRGYTF.

On this clone: Relative to the germline gene, one junction end is altered; a read error may explain this. The chain couples TRBV6-1 to TRBJ2-7; 8 nucleotides align to TRBD2. This CDR3 contains 16 residues. The V gene's germline CDR1 is MNHNS and CDR2 SASEGT. In DNA, the CDR3 is TGTGCCAGCAGTGAAGCGGGCACTAGCGGCTCCTACGAGCAGCACTTC. Its translation is CASSEAGTSGSYEQHF.

The chain links TRBV6-5 to TRBJ1-1, with TRBD1 as a possible D gene (5 bases). V dropped 6 bases and J dropped 1 base, with 12 bases sitting between them. The germline V gene encodes CDR1 MNHEY and CDR2 SVGAGI. This CDR3 comprises 14 residues. CDR3 amino acids: CASSSLTGNTEAFF. The CDR3 bases are TGTGCCAGCAGCTCCCTAACAGGGAACACTGAAGCTTTCTTT.

V gene TRBV12-5 combines with J gene TRBJ2-1, with 8 nucleotides matching TRBD2. This CDR3 comprises 17 residues. CDR1 and CDR2 from the germline V gene are LGHNT and FRNRAP. J was trimmed by 4 bases and V by 6 bases; bases with no gene match: 14. In DNA form, the CDR3 reads TGTGCTAGTGGCTCCGACGGACTAGCCTCAGCATACAATGAGCAGTTCTTC. Encoded protein: CASGSDGLASAYNEQFF.

There are a few counts of this clone. The V and J genes are TRBV21-1 and TRBJ2-5; the table's D gene call, TRBD1, was not cross checked with the DNA. TRBV21-1 is classified as a pseudogene. The CDR3 consists of 15 residues. The chain's CDR3 is CASRPDRGLGETQYF. The CDR3, as DNA: TGTGCCAGCAGACCGGACAGGGGGCTTGGAGAGACCCAGTACTTC.

The J gene is TRBJ2-3, the V gene TRBV9; 8 bases agree with TRBD1. With 0 bases clipped from V and 0 bases from J, the junction kept 12 bases outside the gene matches. Germline lookup yields CDR1 SGDLS and CDR2 YYNGEE. CDR3 length equals 19 residues. The CDR3 is CASSVDPTGGRTSTDTQYF. The CDR3 DNA reads TGTGCCAGCAGCGTAGACCCCACAGGGGGTCGTACTAGCACAGATACGCAGTATTTT.

This clone showed up just once. DNA of the CDR3: TGTGCCAGCAGTCTTCGACGGGATGCTGAAAAACTGTTTTTT. Translating gives CASSLRRDAEKLFF. The V and J genes are TRBV27 and TRBJ1-4, with no clear D. The V gene lost 5 bases and the J gene lost 7 bases, with 14 bases spanning the gap. Germline loops: CDR1 MNHEY, CDR2 SMNVEV (reference sequence). This CDR3 comprises 14 residues.

The rearrangement joins TRBV7-9 to TRBJ2-5; the D gene is possibly TRBD1 (6 bases). Trimming removed 0 bases at V and 1 base at J, with 9 bases between. Germline assignment: CDR1 SEHNR and CDR2 FQNEAQ (reference sequence). The CDR3 runs to 15 residues. The CDR3 region is CASSLAGAGQETQYF. CDR3 nucleotide sequence: TGTGCCAGCAGCTTAGCGGGGGCGGGCCAAGAGACCCAGTACTTC.

This clone was counted a single time. The rearrangement links TRBV7-3 to TRBJ2-1; TRBD2 aligns across 10 bases. The V gene end was trimmed by 5 bases and the J gene end by 7 bases; junction bases not matched to a gene: 5. The germline V gene encodes CDR1 SGHTA and CDR2 FQGTGA. The CDR3 length is 14 residues. The CDR3 here is CASSKGLAVNEQFF. CDR3 DNA sequence: TGTGCCAGCAGCAAAGGACTAGCGGTAAATGAGCAGTTCTTC.

The chain joins TRBV14 to TRBJ2-7; TRBD2 is a possible D gene (5 bases). The CDR3 has 12 residues. Germline-derived CDR1 and CDR2 are SGHDN and FVKESK. The V gene lost 3 bases and the J gene lost 4 bases, with 7 bases spanning the gap. In DNA form, the CDR3 reads TGTGCCAGCAGCCAGTCGGGATACGAGCAGTACTTC. Encoded protein: CASSQSGYEQYF.

J is TRBJ2-3 and V is TRBV10-2, with TRBD2 as a possible D gene (6 bases). V was shortened by 6 bases and J by 4 bases, with 8 bases between the two germline ends. The CDR3 length is 12 residues. Germline V gene sequence: CDR1 WSHSY, CDR2 SAAADI. CDR3 loop: CASRDYADTQYF. The CDR3 region has the DNA TGCGCCAGCAGGGACTATGCAGATACGCAGTATTTT.

This clone came up a few times. J is TRBJ1-5 and V is TRBV6-5; perhaps TRBD1 as D (5 bases). CDR1 MNHEY and CDR2 SVGAGI come from the germline V gene. The CDR3 consists of 14 residues. Trimming took off 0 bases at V and 2 bases at J, with 5 bases between the two ends. In nucleotides, the CDR3 is TGTGCCAGCAGTTACTCCAGGGGCAATCAGCCCCAGCATTTT. This encodes CASSYSRGNQPQHF.